These T cell receptor beta chains were read from a single sample in a study of regulatory T cells in long-lasting Graves disease. TCRdb ran MiXCR on the multiplex PCR reads and lists one entry per CDR3 protein. This sample yields about 450,000 distinct CDR3 sequences, of which roughly 15% are seen a single time; more than 15% belongs to the top ten. The sample was also linked to a second study, of T cells in Graves' hyperthyroidism and ophthalmopathy.

The sample consisted of peripheral blood mononuclear cells (PBMCs), taken at new diagnosis, from a patient treated with antithyroid drugs. These receptors all stem from a woman aged 45-65 years with Graves disease. CDR3s include the opening cysteine and the closing phenylalanine or tryptophan. A D gene is named only where the DNA matches it firmly. Expanded clones get a size class; other rows say once, few or many, or leave the size out.

J,size,V,D,CDR3,DNA
TRBJ1-5,-,TRBV19,-,CASSISSGSGQPQHF,TGTGCCAGTAGTATTTCTTCGGGGTCGGGGCAGCCCCAGCATTTT
TRBJ2-7,many,TRBV28,-,CASSFSWSREPSYEQYF,TGTGCCAGCAGTTTCAGTTGGTCTCGCGAACCCTCCTACGAGCAGTACTTC
TRBJ1-3,many,TRBV2,-,CASRAIASSGNTIYF,TGTGCCAGCAGGGCGATCGCGAGCTCTGGAAACACCATATATTTT
TRBJ2-2,many,TRBV30,-,CAWNLAGGELFF,TGTGCCTGGAACCTAGCAGGCGGGGAGCTGTTTTTT
TRBJ2-3,few,TRBV28,-,CASSLPGTSTDTQYF,TGTGCCAGCAGCCTCCCGGGAACCAGCACAGATACGCAGTATTTT
TRBJ2-6,-,TRBV6-1,-,CASSPWTGADSGANVLTF,TGTGCCAGCAGCCCTTGGACGGGGGCCGACTCTGGGGCCAACGTCCTGACTTTC
TRBJ2-3,many,TRBV6-1,-,CASTFLFPPGATDTQYF,TGTGCCAGCACCTTCCTCTTCCCCCCGGGAGCGACAGATACGCAGTATTTT
TRBJ2-5,many,TRBV28,TRBD1,CASTGQAETQYF,TGTGCCAGCACCGGACAGGCGGAGACCCAGTACTTC
TRBJ1-1,few,TRBV7-9,-,CASSPPGTEAFF,TGTGCCAGCAGCCCTCCGGGTACTGAAGCTTTCTTT
TRBJ2-7,few,TRBV15,TRBD2,CATSKGPREVKYEQYF,TGTGCCACCAGCAAAGGACCACGGGAGGTGAAGTACGAGCAGTACTTC
TRBJ2-1,many,TRBV7-2,TRBD2,CASSSPTSGIKNEQFF,TGTGCCAGCAGCTCACCCACTAGCGGGATAAAGAATGAGCAGTTCTTC
TRBJ2-2,-,TRBV5-1,TRBD2,CASSSGTSGISGELFF,TGCGCCAGCAGCTCTGGGACTAGCGGGATATCCGGGGAGCTGTTTTTT
TRBJ1-6,many,TRBV20-1,-,CSAGAFSSYNSPLHF,TGCAGTGCGGGGGCCTTTAGCTCCTATAATTCACCCCTCCACTTT
TRBJ2-7,many,TRBV30,TRBD1,CAWRGQGTTYEQYF,TGTGCCTGGCGTGGACAGGGTACAACCTACGAGCAGTACTTC
TRBJ2-1,-,TRBV27,TRBD1,CASSFNRGHEQFF,TGTGCCAGCAGTTTTAACAGGGGCCATGAGCAGTTCTTC
TRBJ2-7,many,TRBV11-2,-,CASSLDDPAVYEQYF,TGTGCCAGCAGCTTAGACGACCCGGCTGTCTACGAGCAGTACTTC
TRBJ2-5,many,TRBV9,TRBD2,CASSVGTSGIQETQYF,TGTGCCAGCAGCGTAGGGACTAGCGGGATCCAAGAGACCCAGTACTTC
TRBJ2-1,many,TRBV10-1,TRBD2,CASKGSGRRFVEQFF,TGCGCCAGCAAAGGGAGCGGGAGGCGCTTTGTGGAGCAGTTCTTC
TRBJ1-1,few,TRBV20-1,TRBD1,CSPGTGSRFTEAFF,TGCAGTCCTGGGACAGGGTCACGGTTCACTGAAGCTTTCTTT
TRBJ1-2,-,TRBV29-1,TRBD1,CSVPPGTGSGGYTF,TGCAGCGTTCCTCCTGGGACAGGGTCGGGTGGCTACACCTTC
TRBJ2-1,many,TRBV30,-,CAWSVGASNEQFF,TGTGCCTGGAGTGTAGGGGCGTCCAATGAGCAGTTCTTC
TRBJ2-3,medium-sized,TRBV30,-,CAWSPPVLSADTQYF,TGTGCCTGGAGTCCCCCCGTACTGAGCGCAGATACGCAGTATTTT
TRBJ2-7,many,TRBV29-1,TRBD1,CSVGTGTGEQYF,TGCAGCGTGGGGACAGGGACGGGCGAGCAGTACTTC
TRBJ1-1,-,TRBV6-1,-,CASNEGGRGIITEAFF,TGTGCCAGCAACGAAGGCGGGAGGGGGATTATCACTGAAGCTTTCTTT
TRBJ2-7,-,TRBV29-1,-,CSAAGDTFYEQYF,TGCAGCGCCGCGGGGGACACGTTCTACGAGCAGTACTTC
TRBJ2-7,many,TRBV11-2,TRBD1,CASSSGTVYEQYF,TGTGCCAGCAGCTCCGGGACAGTATACGAGCAGTACTTC
TRBJ2-7,many,TRBV6-1,-,CASSRSPGLLYYEQYF,TGTGCCAGCAGTCGATCCCCAGGGCTACTCTACTACGAGCAGTACTTC
TRBJ1-5,-,TRBV20-1,-,CSATTGYRQPQHF,TGCAGTGCCACCACAGGGTACCGCCAGCCCCAGCATTTT
TRBJ2-1,many,TRBV28,-,CASSWGRDEQFF,TGTGCCAGCAGTTGGGGTAGAGATGAGCAGTTCTTC
TRBJ2-7,-,TRBV7-9,TRBD2,CASSRPTGTGLAGESYEQYF,TGTGCCAGCAGCCGTCCGACGGGGACGGGACTAGCGGGAGAATCCTACGAGCAGTACTTC
TRBJ2-7,many,TRBV7-2,-,CASSLVGGETSPYEQYF,TGTGCCAGCAGCTTAGTGGGTGGGGAGACTAGTCCCTACGAGCAGTACTTC
TRBJ2-5,many,TRBV5-1,TRBD2,CASSSWGELRAGDQETQYF,TGCGCCAGCAGCTCGTGGGGTGAATTGCGAGCGGGAGACCAAGAGACCCAGTACTTC
TRBJ1-5,many,TRBV7-9,-,CASSLEASNQPQHF,TGTGCCAGCAGCTTAGAGGCAAGCAATCAGCCCCAGCATTTT
TRBJ2-3,few,TRBV7-3,TRBD1,CASSHPVREQGSTDTQYF,TGTGCCAGCAGCCACCCAGTCCGTGAACAGGGGAGCACAGATACGCAGTATTTT
TRBJ2-4,many,TRBV7-9,-,CASRQGGGIQYF,TGTGCCAGCAGACAGGGAGGTGGCATTCAGTACTTC
TRBJ2-3,few,TRBV30,-,CAWGRGELDTQYF,TGTGCCTGGGGCAGGGGGGAGCTCGATACGCAGTATTTT
TRBJ1-3,many,TRBV3-1,-,CASSQTSSGNTIYF,TGTGCCAGCAGCCAAACCTCCTCTGGAAACACCATATATTTT
TRBJ2-1,many,TRBV10-3,-,CAITSGDYNNEQFF,TGTGCCATCACAAGCGGAGATTACAACAATGAGCAGTTCTTC
TRBJ2-3,many,TRBV10-3,TRBD2,CAISESGLARSTDTQYF,TGTGCCATCAGTGAGTCGGGACTAGCGAGAAGCACAGATACGCAGTATTTT
TRBJ1-1,many,TRBV4-1,TRBD1,CASSRETGEPEAFF,TGCGCCAGCAGCCGAGAAACAGGGGAACCTGAAGCTTTCTTT
TRBJ2-7,many,TRBV7-8,TRBD1,CASSFPGTEREQYF,TGTGCCAGCAGCTTTCCCGGGACAGAGCGGGAGCAGTACTTC
TRBJ2-6,many,TRBV28,-,CASSDLPGDGANVLTF,TGTGCCAGCAGTGACCTCCCGGGAGATGGGGCCAACGTCCTGACTTTC
TRBJ1-5,-,TRBV6-1,TRBD1,CASSARQGSEPQHF,TGTGCCAGCAGTGCCCGACAGGGTAGTGAGCCCCAGCATTTT